This T cell receptor beta chain was profiled in a study of PD-L1 blockade in urothelial cancer. Study-level background: Prior chemotherapy ranged from 0 to 3 regimens per patient. Blood underwent analysis 3 weeks (second dose) and 6 weeks after treatment began.

Profiled with immunoSEQ multiplex PCR; TCRdb holds only in-frame clones, not every one. The table records about 15,000 clones, more than 75% of them present only once. Sample numbers ranged from 1 to 8 per patient, encompassing pretreatment and on-treatment collections. Study-level findings and limits: Below-median TCR clonality that was measured in pretreatment blood predicted better survival.

Comment on this clone: Its antigen remains unknown.

This clonotype was sampled from a man aged 65 to 85 with urothelial cancer. This material consisted of PBMCs, taken around atezolizumab (anti-PD-L1) treatment.

The CDR3 is CASSVVAGGLSSYNEQFF. CDR3 sequence (DNA): TGTGCCAGCAGCGTAGTAGCGGGGGGGTTGAGCTCCTACAATGAGCAGTTCTTC. J is TRBJ2-1 and V is TRBV9; 11 nucleotides line up with TRBD2. The length of the CDR3 is 18 residues. Germline V CDR1 and CDR2: SGDLS, YYNGEE. V lost 0 bases to trimming and J lost 0 bases; unmatched junction nucleotides: 5.